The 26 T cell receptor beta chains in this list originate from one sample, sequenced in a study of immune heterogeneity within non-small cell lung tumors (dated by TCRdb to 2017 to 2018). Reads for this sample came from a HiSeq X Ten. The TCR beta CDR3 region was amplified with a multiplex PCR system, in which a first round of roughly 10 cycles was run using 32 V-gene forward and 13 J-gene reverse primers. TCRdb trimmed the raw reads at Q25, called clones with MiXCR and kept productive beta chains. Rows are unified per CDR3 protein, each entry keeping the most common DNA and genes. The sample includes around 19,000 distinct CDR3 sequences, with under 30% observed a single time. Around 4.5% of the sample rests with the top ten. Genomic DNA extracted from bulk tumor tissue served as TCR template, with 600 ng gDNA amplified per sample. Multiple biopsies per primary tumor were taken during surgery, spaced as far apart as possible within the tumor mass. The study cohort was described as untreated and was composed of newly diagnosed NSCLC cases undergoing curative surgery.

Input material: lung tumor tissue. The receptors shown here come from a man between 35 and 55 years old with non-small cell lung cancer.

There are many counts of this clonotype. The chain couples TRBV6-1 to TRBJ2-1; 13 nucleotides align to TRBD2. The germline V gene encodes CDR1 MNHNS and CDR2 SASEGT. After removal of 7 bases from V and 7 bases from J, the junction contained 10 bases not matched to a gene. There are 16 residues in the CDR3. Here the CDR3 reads CASTPHGLAGANEQFF. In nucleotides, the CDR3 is TGTGCCAGCACCCCCCACGGACTAGCGGGAGCTAATGAGCAGTTCTTC.

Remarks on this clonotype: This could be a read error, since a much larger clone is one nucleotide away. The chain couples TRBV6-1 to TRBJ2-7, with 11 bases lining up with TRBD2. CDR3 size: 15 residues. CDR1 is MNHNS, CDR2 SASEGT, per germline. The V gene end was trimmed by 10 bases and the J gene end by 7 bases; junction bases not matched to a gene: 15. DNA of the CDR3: TGTGCCAACAGGGGAAAGACTAGCGGGACGAGGGAGCAGTACTTC. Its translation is CANRGKTSGTREQYF.

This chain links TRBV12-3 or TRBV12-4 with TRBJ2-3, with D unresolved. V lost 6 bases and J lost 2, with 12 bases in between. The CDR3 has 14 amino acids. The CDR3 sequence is CASSLSPDTDTQYF. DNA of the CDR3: TGTGCCAGCAGCTTAAGTCCTGACACAGATACGCAGTATTTT.

The CDR3 DNA follows: TGTGCCAGCAGCGCGATGGGTCATAGCAATCAGCCCCAGCATTTT. Protein product: CASSAMGHSNQPQHF. This chain links TRBV7-8 with TRBJ1-5; D is ambiguous. Trimming stripped 5 bases from V and 0 bases from J, with 11 bases between. There are 15 residues in the CDR3. Per germline, CDR1 SGHVS and CDR2 FQNEAQ.

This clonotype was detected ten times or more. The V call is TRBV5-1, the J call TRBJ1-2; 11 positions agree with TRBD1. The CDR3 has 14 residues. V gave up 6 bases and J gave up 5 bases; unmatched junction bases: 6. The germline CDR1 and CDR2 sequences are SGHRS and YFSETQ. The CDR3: CASKTGQGAYGYTF. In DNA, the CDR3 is TGCGCCAGCAAAACAGGACAGGGGGCGTATGGCTACACCTTC.

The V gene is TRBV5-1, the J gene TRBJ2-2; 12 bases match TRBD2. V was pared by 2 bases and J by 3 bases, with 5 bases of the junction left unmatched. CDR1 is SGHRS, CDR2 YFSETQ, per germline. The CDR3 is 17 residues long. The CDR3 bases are TGCGCCAGCAGCTTCTCACTAGCGGGAGGATACACCGGGGAGCTGTTTTTT. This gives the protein CASSFSLAGGYTGELFF.

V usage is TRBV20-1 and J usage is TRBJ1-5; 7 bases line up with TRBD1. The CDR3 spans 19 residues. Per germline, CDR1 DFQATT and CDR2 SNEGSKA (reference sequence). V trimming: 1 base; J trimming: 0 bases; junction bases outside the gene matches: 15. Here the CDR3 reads CSARGASRGGGYSNQPQHF. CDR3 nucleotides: TGCAGTGCTAGAGGGGCCAGCAGGGGGGGGGGTTATAGCAATCAGCCCCAGCATTTT.

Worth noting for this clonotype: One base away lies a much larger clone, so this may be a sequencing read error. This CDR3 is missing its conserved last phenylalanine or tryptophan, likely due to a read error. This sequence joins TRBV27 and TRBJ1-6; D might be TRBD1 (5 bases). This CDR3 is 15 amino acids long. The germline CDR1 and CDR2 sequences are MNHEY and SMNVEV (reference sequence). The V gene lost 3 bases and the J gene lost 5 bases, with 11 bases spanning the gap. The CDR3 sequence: CASSFNLGDNSPLHS. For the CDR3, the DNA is TGTGCCAGCAGTTTCAACCTAGGGGATAATTCACCCCTCCACTCT.

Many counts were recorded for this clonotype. CDR3 region: CASSIGVGAAQPQHF. The CDR3 nucleotides read TGTGCCAGTAGTATAGGGGTAGGGGCTGCTCAGCCCCAGCATTTT. The rearrangement links TRBV19 to TRBJ1-5; D is possibly TRBD1 (5 bases). The CDR3 contains 15 residues. V shed 1 base and J shed 6 bases, with 13 bases lying between them. Germline V gene lookup returns CDR1 LNHDA and CDR2 SQIVND (reference sequence).

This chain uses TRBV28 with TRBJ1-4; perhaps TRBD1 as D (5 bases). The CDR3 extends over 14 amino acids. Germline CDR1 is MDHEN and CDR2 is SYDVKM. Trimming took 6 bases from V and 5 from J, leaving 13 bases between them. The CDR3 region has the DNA TGTGCCAGCAGGGGACGCATGCTAAATGAAAAACTGTTTTTT. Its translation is CASRGRMLNEKLFF.

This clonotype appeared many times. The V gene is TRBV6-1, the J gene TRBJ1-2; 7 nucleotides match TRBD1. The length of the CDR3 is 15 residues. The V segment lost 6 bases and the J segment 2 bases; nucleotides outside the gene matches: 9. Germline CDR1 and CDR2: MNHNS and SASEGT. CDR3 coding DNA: TGTGCCAGCAGGCCAGGCACAGGGGCCAACTATGGCTACACCTTC. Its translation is CASRPGTGANYGYTF.

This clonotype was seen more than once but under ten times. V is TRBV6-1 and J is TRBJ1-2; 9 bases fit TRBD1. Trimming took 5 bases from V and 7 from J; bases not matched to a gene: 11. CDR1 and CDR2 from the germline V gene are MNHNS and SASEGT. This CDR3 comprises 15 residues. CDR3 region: CASSPVLGTGFGYTF. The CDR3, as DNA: TGTGCCAGCAGTCCAGTTCTTGGGACAGGGTTTGGCTACACCTTC.

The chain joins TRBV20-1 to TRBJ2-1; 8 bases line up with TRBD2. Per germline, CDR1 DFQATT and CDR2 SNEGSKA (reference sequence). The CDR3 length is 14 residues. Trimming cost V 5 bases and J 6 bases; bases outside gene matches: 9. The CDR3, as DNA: TGCAGTGCTTCCGGGACTAGGGGGTTCAATGAGCAGTTCTTC. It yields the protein CSASGTRGFNEQFF.

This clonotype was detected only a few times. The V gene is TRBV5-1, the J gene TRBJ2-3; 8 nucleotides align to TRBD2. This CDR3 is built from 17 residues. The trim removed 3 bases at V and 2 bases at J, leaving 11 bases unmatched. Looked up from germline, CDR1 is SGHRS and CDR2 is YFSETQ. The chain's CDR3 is CASSYFSGTINTDTQYF. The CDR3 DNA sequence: TGCGCCAGCAGCTACTTTAGCGGGACGATAAACACAGATACGCAGTATTTT.

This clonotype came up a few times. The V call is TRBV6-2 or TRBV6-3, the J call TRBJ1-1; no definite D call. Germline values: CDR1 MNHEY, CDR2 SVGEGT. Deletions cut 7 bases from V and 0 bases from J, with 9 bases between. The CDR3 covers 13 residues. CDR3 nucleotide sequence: TGTGCCAGCAAAATCACTATGAACACTGAAGCTTTCTTT. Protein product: CASKITMNTEAFF.

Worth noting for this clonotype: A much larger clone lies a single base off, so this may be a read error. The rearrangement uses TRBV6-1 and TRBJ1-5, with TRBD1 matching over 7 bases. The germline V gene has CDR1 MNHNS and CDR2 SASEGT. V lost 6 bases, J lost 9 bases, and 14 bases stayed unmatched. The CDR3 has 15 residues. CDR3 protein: CASRKTGEPHLPQHF. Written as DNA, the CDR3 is TGTGCCAGCAGGAAAACAGGGGAGCCCCATCTGCCCCAGCATTTT.

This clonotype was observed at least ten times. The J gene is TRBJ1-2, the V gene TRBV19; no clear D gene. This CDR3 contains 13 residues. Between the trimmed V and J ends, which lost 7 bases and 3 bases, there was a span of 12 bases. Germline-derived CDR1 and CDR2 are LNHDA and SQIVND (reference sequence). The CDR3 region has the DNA TGTGCCAGTACAGACGCGTTGGACTATGGCTACACCTTC. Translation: CASTDALDYGYTF.

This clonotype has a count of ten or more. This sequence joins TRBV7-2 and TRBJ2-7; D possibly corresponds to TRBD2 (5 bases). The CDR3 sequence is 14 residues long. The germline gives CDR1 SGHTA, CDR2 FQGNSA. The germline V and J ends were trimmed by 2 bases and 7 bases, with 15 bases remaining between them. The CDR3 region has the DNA TGTGCCAGCAGCTTATCTCGGGATTGGGGAGAGCAGTACTTC. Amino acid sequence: CASSLSRDWGEQYF.

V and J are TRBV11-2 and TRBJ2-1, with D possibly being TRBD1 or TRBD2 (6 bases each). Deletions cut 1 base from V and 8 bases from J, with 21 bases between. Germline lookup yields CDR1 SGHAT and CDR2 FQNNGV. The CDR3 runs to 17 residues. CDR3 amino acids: CASSLGTLVTRGYEQFF. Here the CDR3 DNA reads TGTGCCAGCAGCTTAGGTACCCTCGTGACTAGGGGGTATGAGCAGTTCTTC.

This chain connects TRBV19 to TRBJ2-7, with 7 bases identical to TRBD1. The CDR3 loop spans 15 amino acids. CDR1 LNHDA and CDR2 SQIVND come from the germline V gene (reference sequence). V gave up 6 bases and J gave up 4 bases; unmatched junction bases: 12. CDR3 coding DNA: TGTGCCAGTAGCCCGGTGTGGACAGGAGAATACGAGCAGTACTTC. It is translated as CASSPVWTGEYEQYF.

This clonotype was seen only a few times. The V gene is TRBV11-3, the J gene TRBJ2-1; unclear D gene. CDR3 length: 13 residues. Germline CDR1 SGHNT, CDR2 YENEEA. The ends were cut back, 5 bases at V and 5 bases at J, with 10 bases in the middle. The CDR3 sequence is CASSPQMDNEQFF. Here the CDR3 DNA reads TGTGCCAGCAGCCCTCAGATGGACAATGAGCAGTTCTTC.

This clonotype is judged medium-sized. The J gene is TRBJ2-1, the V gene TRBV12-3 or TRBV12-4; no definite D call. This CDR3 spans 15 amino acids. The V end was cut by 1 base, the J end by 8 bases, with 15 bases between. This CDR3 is CASSLGPSSWDEQFF. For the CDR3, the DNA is TGTGCCAGCAGTTTAGGCCCCTCGTCGTGGGATGAGCAGTTCTTC.

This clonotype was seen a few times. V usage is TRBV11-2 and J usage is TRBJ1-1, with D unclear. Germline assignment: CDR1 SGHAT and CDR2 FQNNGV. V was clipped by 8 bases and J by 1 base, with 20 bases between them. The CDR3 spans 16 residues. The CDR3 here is CASAVGTWGENTEAFF. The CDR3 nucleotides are TGTGCCAGCGCCGTGGGAACGTGGGGAGAGAACACTGAAGCTTTCTTT.

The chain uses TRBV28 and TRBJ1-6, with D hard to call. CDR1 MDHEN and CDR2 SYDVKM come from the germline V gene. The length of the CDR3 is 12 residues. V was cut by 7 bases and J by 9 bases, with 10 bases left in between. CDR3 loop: CASTPGLSPLHF. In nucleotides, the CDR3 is TGTGCCAGCACCCCTGGGCTTTCACCCCTCCACTTT.

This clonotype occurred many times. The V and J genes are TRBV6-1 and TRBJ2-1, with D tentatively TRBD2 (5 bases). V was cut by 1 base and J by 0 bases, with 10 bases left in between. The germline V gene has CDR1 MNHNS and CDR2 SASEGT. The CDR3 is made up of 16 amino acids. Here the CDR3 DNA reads TGTGCCAGCAGTGAAGAGACTACTAGCTCCTACAATGAGCAGTTCTTC. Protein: CASSEETTSSYNEQFF.

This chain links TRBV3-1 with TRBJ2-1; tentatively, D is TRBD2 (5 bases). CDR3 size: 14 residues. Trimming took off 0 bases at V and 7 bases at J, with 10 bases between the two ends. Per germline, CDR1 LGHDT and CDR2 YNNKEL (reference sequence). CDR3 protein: CASSQEPRENEQFF. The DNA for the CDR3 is TGTGCCAGCAGCCAAGAACCAAGGGAGAATGAGCAGTTCTTC.